These T cell receptor beta chains were read from a single sample in a study of cytomegalovirus exposure and HLA in healthy donors. Generated by immunoSEQ multiplex PCR, the TCRdb table keeps only in-frame clones and is missing some. The sample includes around 180,000 clones, approximately 88% seen only once; the top ten take 1.2%. The specimen was PBMCs. These receptors all come from a boy between 2 and 10 years old in good health and CMV-seronegative. CDR3s include the opening cysteine and the closing phenylalanine or tryptophan. A D gene is named only where the DNA matches it firmly. Only some rows state a clone size, as once, few, many or a class for expanded clones.

j_call	clone_size	v_call	d_call	cdr3_aa	cdr3_nt
TRBJ1-2	.	TRBV5-4	.	CASSLAVDGGNYGYTF	TGTGCCAGCAGCTTGGCCGTTGACGGGGGAAACTATGGCTACACCTTC
TRBJ2-2	.	TRBV6-5	TRBD2	CASSYSSGGWTGELFF	TGTGCCAGCAGTTACTCGTCGGGAGGGTGGACCGGGGAGCTGTTTTTT
TRBJ2-3	.	TRBV15	TRBD2	CATSRDPGTSGRSTDTQYF	TGTGCCACCAGCAGAGATCCCGGGACTAGCGGGAGGAGCACAGATACGCAGTATTTT
TRBJ2-3	.	TRBV7-9	.	CASRGADTQYF	TGTGCCAGCAGGGGCGCAGATACGCAGTATTTT
TRBJ2-3	.	TRBV6-5	TRBD2	CASSIAGGYYTQYF	TGTGCCAGCAGTATAGCGGGGGGGTATTATACGCAGTATTTT
TRBJ1-1	.	TRBV20-1	.	CSALNAGTFF	TGCAGTGCCCTTAACGCGGGAACTTTCTTT
TRBJ1-2	once	TRBV5-1	TRBD1	CASSQGDRGPYGYTF	TGCGCCAGCAGCCAGGGAGACAGGGGCCCCTATGGCTACACCTTC
TRBJ2-7	once	TRBV6-9	TRBD2	CARGTRRFEQYF	TGTGCCAGGGGGACTAGAAGATTCGAGCAGTACTTC
TRBJ2-5	.	TRBV20-1	.	CSARRGETQYF	TGCAGTGCTAGAAGGGGAGAGACCCAGTACTTC
TRBJ1-1	.	TRBV7-8	.	CASSGQENTEAFF	TGTGCCAGCAGCGGACAAGAAAACACTGAAGCTTTCTTT
TRBJ2-7	.	TRBV7-2	.	CASSLGPTVYEQYF	TGTGCCAGCAGCCTCGGTCCAACTGTATACGAGCAGTACTTC
TRBJ1-4	.	TRBV5-1	.	CASRGQNNEKLFF	TGCGCCAGCAGGGGGCAGAATAATGAAAAACTGTTTTTT
TRBJ1-2	.	TRBV4-3	.	CASSQELALGGKANYGYTF	TGCGCCAGCAGCCAAGAATTGGCGTTGGGGGGGAAAGCTAACTATGGCTACACCTTC
TRBJ2-1	.	TRBV18	TRBD2	CASSPQTGLAGGGSDEQFF	TGTGCCAGCTCACCCCAAACCGGACTAGCGGGGGGCGGGAGCGATGAGCAGTTCTTC
TRBJ2-5	.	TRBV7-9	TRBD2	CASSPTSGGQETQYF	TGTGCCAGCAGCCCGACTAGCGGGGGACAAGAGACCCAGTACTTC
TRBJ2-5	.	TRBV2	TRBD2	CASSDWTSGETQYF	TGTGCCAGCAGTGACTGGACTAGTGGAGAGACCCAGTACTTC
TRBJ2-3	.	TRBV30	TRBD2	CAWSGPLRRGGGQLQDTQYF	TGTGCCTGGAGTGGCCCCCTTCGGCGGGGGGGTGGTCAGCTTCAGGATACGCAGTATTTT
TRBJ2-1	.	TRBV7-6	TRBD2	CASSSRTSGNPDEQFF	TGTGCCAGCAGCTCCAGGACTAGCGGGAACCCCGATGAGCAGTTCTTC
TRBJ2-7	.	TRBV7-8	.	CASTPALYDSYEQYF	TGTGCCAGCACCCCAGCACTATACGATTCCTACGAGCAGTACTTC
TRBJ2-5	.	TRBV21-1	.	CASSKEGQGQETQYF	TGTGCCAGCAGCAAAGAGGGACAGGGTCAAGAGACCCAGTACTTC
TRBJ2-5	few	TRBV28	TRBD2	CASTGTSGVVGPQYF	TGTGCCAGCACCGGGACTAGCGGAGTCGTTGGGCCCCAGTACTTC
TRBJ1-5	few	TRBV30	TRBD1	CAWSEGGEQPQHF	TGTGCCTGGAGTGAAGGGGGCGAACAGCCCCAGCATTTT
TRBJ2-7	.	TRBV6-5	TRBD1	CASSSPSGTVSYEQYF	TGTGCCAGCAGTTCACCCTCCGGGACAGTTTCCTACGAGCAGTACTTC
TRBJ2-3	.	TRBV30	TRBD2	CAWCPGGGTDTQYF	TGTGCCTGGTGCCCGGGGGGGGGCACAGATACGCAGTATTTT
TRBJ1-1	.	TRBV5-4	.	CASSSGGRGRTEAFF	TGTGCCAGCAGCTCGGGGGGACGGGGGCGAACTGAAGCTTTCTTT
TRBJ1-5	.	TRBV7-2	.	CASSLGRINQPQHF	TGTGCCAGCAGCTTAGGCAGGATCAATCAGCCCCAGCATTTT
TRBJ2-5	.	TRBV5-4	.	CASSLGVGVQETQYF	TGTGCCAGCAGCTTGGGGGTAGGAGTTCAAGAGACCCAGTACTTC
TRBJ1-1	.	TRBV30	.	CAWSQRIGPGLNTEAFF	TGTGCCTGGAGTCAACGCATCGGCCCAGGGCTGAACACTGAAGCTTTCTTT
TRBJ1-2	few	TRBV4-3	.	CASSQDRSIFNYGYTF	TGCGCCAGCAGCCAAGACAGGTCCATATTCAACTATGGCTACACCTTC
TRBJ2-1	.	TRBV7-2	TRBD2	CASSSGLAGLYNEQFF	TGTGCCAGCAGCTCGGGACTAGCGGGACTCTACAATGAGCAGTTCTTC
TRBJ1-1	.	TRBV21-1	.	CASSKAEGRYSLWTEAFF	TGTGCCAGCAGCAAAGCTGAGGGGAGGTATTCCCTTTGGACTGAAGCTTTCTTT
TRBJ2-3	.	TRBV18	.	CASSPQQDTFTDTQYF	TGTGCCAGCTCACCTCAGCAAGACACTTTCACAGATACGCAGTATTTT
TRBJ1-2	.	TRBV19	.	CASSTSGRYGYTF	TGTGCCAGTAGTACGTCAGGAAGGTATGGCTACACCTTC
TRBJ2-3	.	TRBV2	.	CASTASSGADTQYF	TGTGCCAGCACAGCTAGTTCGGGGGCAGATACGCAGTATTTT
TRBJ1-3	.	TRBV15	.	CATSREVSLSGNTIYF	TGTGCCACCAGTCGCGAGGTCTCTCTCTCTGGAAACACCATATATTTT
TRBJ2-2	.	TRBV19	TRBD2	CASSKGTSGLSRRAGELFF	TGTGCCAGTAGTAAAGGGACTAGCGGACTTTCTCGCCGCGCCGGGGAGCTGTTTTTT
TRBJ2-1	.	TRBV4-3	TRBD2	CASSHLWTRNEQFF	TGCGCCAGCAGCCACCTCTGGACTAGGAATGAGCAGTTCTTC
TRBJ2-4	.	TRBV5-6	.	CASSFRGAKNIQYF	TGTGCCAGCAGCTTCCGAGGGGCCAAAAACATTCAGTACTTC
TRBJ2-5	.	TRBV5-4	TRBD2	CASSRTSGSEEQYF	TGTGCCAGCAGCCGGACTAGCGGGAGTGAAGAGCAGTACTTC
TRBJ1-1	.	TRBV5-1	.	CASSFAGSMNTEAFF	TGCGCCAGCAGCTTTGCGGGCAGCATGAACACTGAAGCTTTCTTT
TRBJ2-7	once	TRBV28	TRBD1	CASRPGTDAIYEQYF	TGTGCCAGCAGACCCGGGACAGACGCCATCTACGAGCAGTACTTC
TRBJ2-1	.	TRBV19	.	CASSIQGGRYNEQFF	TGTGCCAGTAGTATACAGGGAGGAAGGTACAATGAGCAGTTCTTC